This TCR beta chain was sequenced in a study of shared clonotypes between healthy human individuals. Study context: The study enrolled a couple of women and three men aged 18 to 49. Plates per donor: three CD4 naive, three CD4 memory, two CD8 naive, one CD8 memory.

CD45RO-negative cells were positively selected for CCR7, leaving out terminally differentiated effector memory CD45RA+ cells. CDR1 and CDR2 from the germline V gene are SNHLY and FYNNEI. This CDR3 has 12 amino acids. V was pared by 6 bases and J by 1 base, with 7 bases between. Using immunoSEQ multiplex PCR, the repertoire was profiled, and TCRdb retains in-frame clones only, with some absent. This table holds 550,000 to 650,000 clones, 90% to 97% found once. Sequenced material: naive CD8+ T cells sorted from blood. The chain recombines TRBV2 with TRBJ2-7; D gene unclear. The clonotype originates from a woman aged 30 to 39 in good health. CDR3 sequence reads: CASRAESYEQYF. Here the CDR3 DNA reads TGTGCCAGCAGGGCCGAATCCTACGAGCAGTACTTC. Combining the CDR3 with reference TRBV2 and TRBJ2-7 gives the whole variable domain EPEVTQTPSHQVTQMGQEVILRCVPISNHLYFYWYRQILGQKVEFLVSFYNNEISEKSEIFDDQFSVERPDGSNFTLKIRSTKLEDSAMYFCASRAESYEQYFGPGTRLTVT.